This T cell receptor (beta chain) appears in the sequencing data of a study of blood T cell repertoires in COVID-19. Study background: Samples of COVID-19 (acute and convalescent) were obtained from the United States, Italy and Spain.

TCRdb's table, derived via immunoSEQ multiplex PCR, lists solely in-frame clones and lacks some. Counted here are roughly 570,000 clones, approximately 88% occurring once; the ten biggest clones make up roughly 8%. The CDR3 has 13 residues. V lost 1 base and J lost 5, with 10 bases in between. Germline CDR1 is SGHDT and CDR2 is YYEEEE. The sample consisted of peripheral blood. The chain couples TRBV5-6 to TRBJ2-7, with D perhaps matching TRBD2 (6 bases). This TCR was sampled from a woman in her 50s with COVID-19, enrolled during active disease. CDR3 in DNA: TGTGCCAGCAGCTTGCTGTGGGGGGACGAGCAGTACTTC. It encodes CASSLLWGDEQYF. The full variable domain, completed using reference TRBV5-6 and TRBJ2-7, is DAGVTQSPTHLIKTRGQQVTLRCSPKSGHDTVSWYQQALGQGPQFIFQYYEEEERQRGNFPDRFSGHQFPNYSSELNVNALLLGDSALYLCASSLLWGDEQYFGPGTRLTVT.